This T cell receptor (beta chain) was identified in a study of blood T cell repertoires in COVID-19. Background on the study: Acute and convalescent COVID-19 samples came from the United States, Italy and Spain. Nucleic acid was either cDNA or gDNA, and it came from T cells, B-cell-depleted T cells, or PBMCs.

With 4 bases clipped from V and 8 bases from J, the junction kept 13 bases outside the gene matches. Germline V gene data show CDR1 as LGHNA and CDR2 as YSLEER. This CDR3 has 16 residues. As processed by the authors: Counts of nucleated cells, estimated from reference gene primer amplification, were obtained. Data came from immunoSEQ multiplex PCR; TCRdb stores just in-frame clones and leaves some out. D and trimming were read from the DNA, whereas the V and J calls and clone size are those reported in that table. The sample includes roughly 230,000 clones, roughly 90% of them seen just once. The TCR originated in a man aged 65 to 85 with acute or convalescent COVID-19. The chain joins TRBV4-3 to TRBJ1-4; TRBD1 agrees at 7 bases. Specimen: peripheral blood. CDR3: CASSPTIGGQGEKLFF. The CDR3 nucleotides are TGCGCCAGCAGCCCAACAATAGGGGGCCAGGGGGAAAAACTGTTTTTT.